This TCR beta chain was sequenced during a study of T cells after yellow fever vaccination. Study-wide context: SMART-Seq v4 Ultra Low Input prepared the low-cell-number fractions. Study-wide points: Booster sampling recovered most clones from primary vaccination (approximately 97% CD4, roughly 88% CD8). Clonotypes appearing in both CD4 and CD8 compartments existed, and their share was small.

This clonotype was recorded many times. This CDR3 has 16 residues. Deletions cut 4 bases from V and 0 bases from J, with 13 bases between. CDR1 SGHAT and CDR2 FQNNGV come from the germline V gene. TCR cDNA was made by 5'RACE template switching, adding a universal primer site and UMIs. TCRdb re-derived calls from the 5' RACE reads in MiXCR, one entry per CDR3 protein. The table has 25,000 to 40,000 distinct CDR3 sequences, about 6.6% seen once. The chain couples TRBV11-2 to TRBJ2-1, with D possibly matching TRBD1 (6 bases). The clonotype comes from a man aged 18-30 years who received the YFV17D yellow fever vaccine. The sample in question was PBMCs, either bulk or a sorted T-cell subset (CD4+, CD8+, memory, or dextramer-sorted; not recorded which), obtained on the day of the first yellow fever vaccination. CDR3 sequence (DNA): TGTGCCAGCAGCTCCGTACAGGGTAGCTCCTACAATGAGCAGTTCTTC. Protein sequence: CASSSVQGSSYNEQFF.